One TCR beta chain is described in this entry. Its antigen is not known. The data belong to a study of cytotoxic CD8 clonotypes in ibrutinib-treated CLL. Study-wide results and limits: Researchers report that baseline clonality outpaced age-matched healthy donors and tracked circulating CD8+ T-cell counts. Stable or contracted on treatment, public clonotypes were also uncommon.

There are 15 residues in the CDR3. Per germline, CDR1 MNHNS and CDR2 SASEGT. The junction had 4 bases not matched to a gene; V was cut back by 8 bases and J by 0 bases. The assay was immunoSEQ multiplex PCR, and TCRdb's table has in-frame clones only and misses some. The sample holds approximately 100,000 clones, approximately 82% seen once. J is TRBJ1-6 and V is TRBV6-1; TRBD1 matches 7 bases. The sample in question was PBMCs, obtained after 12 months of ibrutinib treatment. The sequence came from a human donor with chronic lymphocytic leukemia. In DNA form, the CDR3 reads TGTGCCAGCCGGCCAGGGGGCTCCTATAATTCACCCCTCCACTTT. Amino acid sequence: CASRPGGSYNSPLHF.